This T cell receptor beta chain was identified in a study of molecular identifiers for immune sequencing clone quantification. Study-level results: The share of molecules held by clones above 20 RNA copies was over 98% in effector cells and under 1% in naive cells. Spiked Jurkat TCR RNA equal to one cell could reportedly be picked out among one million naive cells.

TCRdb recomputed calls from the PCR reads with MiXCR, one row per CDR3 protein. The sample consists of 79,000 or so distinct CDR3 sequences, roughly 23% of them appearing once. Trimming took off 6 bases at V and 2 bases at J, with 17 bases between the two ends. Germline CDR1 and CDR2: MNHEY and SVGEGT. This CDR3 has 15 residues. About this clonotype: Its target is not known.

The clonotype originates from a human donor in good health. Some libraries in this study had Jurkat cell RNA spiked in. V is TRBV6-2 or TRBV6-3 and J is TRBJ2-7; a possible D gene is TRBD1 (6 bases). The sequenced sample consisted of naive CD8+ T cells from blood, with Jurkat cell RNA spiked in. Indicated subset: FACS-sorted CD8+CD4-CCR7+CD45RA+ naive T cells. In DNA, the CDR3 is TGTGCCAGCAGCTTGGGAGACAGGAATGCCTACGAGCAGTACTTC. The encoded protein is CASSLGDRNAYEQYF.